What follows are 22 T cell receptor beta chains derived from one specimen sequenced in a study of blood T cell repertoires in COVID-19. The table came from immunoSEQ multiplex PCR; TCRdb's copy has only in-frame clones and leaves some out. The sample holds more than 250,000 clones, roughly 87% seen once. Material for sequencing was PBMCs or T cells enriched from blood (not recorded which). The source is a woman in her thirties or forties who had recovered from COVID-19.

The chain couples TRBV7-6 to TRBJ2-5; TRBD1 might be the D (5 bases). Trimming stripped 5 bases from V and 5 bases from J, with 18 bases between. Germline CDR1 SGHVS, CDR2 FNYEAQ. The length of the CDR3 is 15 residues. The CDR3 is CASSLLPQGRETQYF. CDR3 in DNA: TGTGCCAGCAGCCTTCTCCCTCAGGGAAGGGAGACCCAGTACTTC.

The V gene is TRBV12-3 or TRBV12-4, the J gene TRBJ2-7, with 8 bases fitting TRBD2. Unmatched junction bases numbered 3, after V lost 6 bases and J lost 2 bases. The CDR3 extends over 13 amino acids. The CDR3 reads CASSYSGAYEQYF. Written as DNA, the CDR3 is TGTGCCAGCAGCTATAGCGGGGCCTACGAGCAGTACTTC.

The chain uses TRBV3-1 (or the pseudogene TRBV3-2) and TRBJ2-7, with 7 bases matching TRBD2. J gave up 3 bases and V 6 bases, and 8 bases lay outside the gene matches. Germline V gene sequence: CDR1 LGHDT, CDR2 YNNKEL (reference sequence). The CDR3 runs to 14 residues. The CDR3: CASRPSGLLYEQYF. In DNA form, the CDR3 reads TGTGCCAGCAGACCGTCGGGACTACTCTACGAGCAGTACTTC.

The rearrangement uses TRBV28 and TRBJ1-4; the match to TRBD1 covers 8 bases. Per the germline V gene, CDR1 is MDHEN and CDR2 is SYDVKM. J was trimmed by 4 bases and V by 7 bases; bases with no gene match: 8. This CDR3 contains 15 residues. The CDR3 DNA follows: TGTGCCAGCAATTCAGGGGGCGCGGGTAATGAAAAACTGTTTTTT. Translating gives CASNSGGAGNEKLFF.

The chain joins TRBV7-2 to TRBJ2-1, with 9 bases lining up with TRBD1. The junction had 10 bases not matched to a gene; V was cut back by 2 bases and J by 8 bases. The germline V gene has CDR1 SGHTA and CDR2 FQGNSA. The CDR3 extends over 16 amino acids. CDR3 in DNA: TGTGCCAGCAGCTTAACCCGGGACAGGGATTTCGATGAGCAGTTCTTC. Translated, it gives CASSLTRDRDFDEQFF.

This sequence joins TRBV19 and TRBJ1-5; 9 positions match TRBD1. This CDR3 is 15 amino acids long. CDR1 and CDR2 (germline): LNHDA, SQIVND (reference sequence). V lost 5 bases and J lost 4; bases outside the gene matches: 6. This CDR3 is CASSSGTGRNQPQHF. As DNA, the CDR3 is TGTGCCAGTAGTTCGGGGACAGGGAGGAATCAGCCCCAGCATTTT.

Details on this clone: This CDR3 is also generated by other DNA sequences in the sample. This rearrangement joins TRBV6-5 to TRBJ1-2; no clear D. The CDR3 runs to 13 residues. CDR1 is MNHEY, CDR2 SVGAGI, per germline. Trimming cost V 0 bases and J 2 bases, with 4 bases left between them. The CDR3 DNA is TGTGCCAGCAGTTACTCCTTAAACTATGGCTACACCTTC. It yields the protein CASSYSLNYGYTF.

The chain is built from TRBV19 and TRBJ1-5, with 8 bases identical to TRBD1. CDR1 is LNHDA, CDR2 SQIVND, per germline (reference sequence). The CDR3 sequence is 14 residues long. Unmatched junction bases numbered 8, after V lost 7 bases and J lost 6 bases. Written as DNA, the CDR3 is TGTGCCAGTAACGACAGGGGTGGAGGTCAGCCCCAGCATTTT. Translated: CASNDRGGGQPQHF.

This rearrangement joins TRBV5-4 to TRBJ1-1; 9 positions agree with TRBD1. V dropped 0 bases and J dropped 6; count of bases not matched to a gene: 3. This CDR3 region has 14 residues. CDR1 SGHNT and CDR2 YYREEE come from the germline V gene (reference sequence). CDR3 bases: TGTGCCAGCAGCTTGGGGGGGACAGGGTCTGAAGCTTTCTTT. As protein: CASSLGGTGSEAFF.

This rearrangement joins TRBV7-2 to TRBJ1-3; D gene ambiguous. This CDR3 contains 15 residues. V was pared by 7 bases and J by 2 bases, with 15 bases between. The germline V gene encodes CDR1 SGHTA and CDR2 FQGNSA. The CDR3 reads CASMYERSAGNTIYF. Here the CDR3 DNA reads TGTGCCAGCATGTACGAGAGATCGGCTGGAAACACCATATATTTT.

V is TRBV19 and J is TRBJ2-3; 7 bases are a match to TRBD2. The ends lost 5 bases at V and 6 bases at J; junction bases unmatched: 8. CDR3 length equals 14 residues. From germline, CDR1 is LNHDA and CDR2 SQIVND (reference sequence). The CDR3 region has the DNA TGTGCCAGTAGTTGGGAGGGCCGCGGCGATACGCAGTATTTT. As protein: CASSWEGRGDTQYF.

The gene calls are TRBV30 and TRBJ2-1; D is possibly TRBD2 (5 bases). This CDR3 region has 15 residues. Germline V gene lookup returns CDR1 GTSNPN and CDR2 SVGIG (reference sequence). V was clipped by 1 base and J by 9 bases, with 19 bases between them. The CDR3 bases are TGTGCCTGGAGTGCGCCCCCGGGAAAAAGGAGTGAGCAGTTCTTC. Its translation is CAWSAPPGKRSEQFF.

The rearrangement links TRBV2 to TRBJ2-5, with 8 bases that match TRBD2. The CDR3 spans 13 residues. With V trimmed by 10 bases and J by 4 bases, 8 bases remained unmatched. The V gene's germline CDR1 is SNHLY and CDR2 FYNNEI. As DNA, the CDR3 is TGTGCCACTCACCGGGGGGGAGGAGAGACCCAGTACTTC. Amino acids: CATHRGGGETQYF. Combining the CDR3 with reference TRBV2 and TRBJ2-5 gives the whole variable domain EPEVTQTPSHQVTQMGQEVILRCVPISNHLYFYWYRQILGQKVEFLVSFYNNEISEKSEIFDDQFSVERPDGSNFTLKIRSTKLEDSAMYFCATHRGGGETQYFGPGTRLLVL.

The V call is TRBV6-1, the J call TRBJ1-2; 12 nucleotides line up with TRBD1. The CDR3 covers 16 residues. V was pared by 4 bases and J by 6 bases, with 9 bases of the junction left unmatched. The V gene's germline CDR1 is MNHNS and CDR2 SASEGT. CDR3 in DNA: TGTGCCAGCAGTGCCTCAGCCGGGACAGGGGGCGATGGCTACACCTTC. Its translation: CASSASAGTGGDGYTF.

The V and J genes are TRBV27 and TRBJ2-1; TRBD2 aligns across 7 bases. The CDR3 extends over 14 amino acids. The V gene end was trimmed by 4 bases and the J gene end by 4 bases; junction bases not matched to a gene: 4. CDR1 and CDR2 from the germline V gene are MNHEY and SMNVEV (reference sequence). CDR3 sequence (DNA): TGTGCCAGCAGTTGGGGGGAGGGTTACAATGAGCAGTTCTTC. The encoded protein is CASSWGEGYNEQFF.

The chain has TRBV7-2 and TRBJ2-1; 9 bases are a match to TRBD1. The V segment lost 5 bases and the J segment 9 bases; nucleotides outside the gene matches: 8. The germline CDR1 and CDR2 sequences are SGHTA and FQGNSA. The CDR3 runs 14 residues. For the CDR3, the DNA is TGTGCCAGCAGCACGGACAGGGGCGGGAGTGAGCAGTTCTTC. This codes for CASSTDRGGSEQFF.

The rearrangement links TRBV6-1 to TRBJ1-3; a weak D match, TRBD1 (5 bases). This CDR3 comprises 16 residues. CDR1 MNHNS and CDR2 SASEGT come from the germline V gene. With 4 bases removed from V and 2 bases from J, the gap between germline ends came to 15 bases. The CDR3 protein is CASSGRGVSTGNTIYF. DNA of the CDR3: TGTGCCAGCAGTGGTCGGGGGGTTTCAACTGGAAACACCATATATTTT.

The chain carries TRBV28 and TRBJ1-6, with 9 positions matching TRBD1. Looked up from germline, CDR1 is MDHEN and CDR2 is SYDVKM. Trimming took 2 bases from V and 10 from J; bases not matched to a gene: 9. The CDR3 extends over 16 amino acids. The DNA for the CDR3 is TGTGCCAGCAGTTTAGGGACAGGGCCGCTAGGGTCACCCCTCCACTTT. Amino acids: CASSLGTGPLGSPLHF.

V gene TRBV7-2 combines with J gene TRBJ2-7; the match to TRBD2 covers 8 bases. The ends lost 5 bases at V and 0 bases at J; junction bases unmatched: 9. CDR3 length: 16 residues. The germline CDR1 and CDR2 sequences are SGHTA and FQGNSA. The DNA of the CDR3 is TGTGCCAGCAGCCGGGGCGGGACTAGAGCCTCCTACGAGCAGTACTTC. Protein: CASSRGGTRASYEQYF. Full variable domain (missing parts from reference TRBV7-2 and TRBJ2-7): GAGVSQSPSNKVTEKGKDVELRCDPISGHTALYWYRQSLGQGLEFLIYFQGNSAPDKSGLPSDRFSAERTGGSVSTLTIQRTQQEDSAVYLCASSRGGTRASYEQYFGPGTRLTVT.

V and J are TRBV5-4 and TRBJ2-1; 9 bases agree with TRBD2. The CDR3 is 17 amino acids. The V gene's germline CDR1 is SGHNT and CDR2 YYREEE (reference sequence). The trim removed 0 bases at V and 8 bases at J, leaving 12 bases unmatched. The CDR3 DNA sequence: TGTGCCAGCAGCTTGGAGGCAGGAGCGGTAGCGGGAGATGAGCAGTTCTTC. This codes for CASSLEAGAVAGDEQFF. The variable domain in full, completed from reference TRBV5-4 and TRBJ2-1, reads ETGVTQSPTHLIKTRGQQVTLRCSSQSGHNTVSWYQQALGQGPQFIFQYYREEENGRGNFPPRFSGLQFPNYSSELNVNALELDDSALYLCASSLEAGAVAGDEQFFGPGTRLTVL.

The V and J genes are TRBV2 and TRBJ2-7, with TRBD2 as a possible D gene (7 bases). This CDR3 spans 11 amino acids. Germline-derived CDR1 and CDR2 are SNHLY and FYNNEI. V lost 6 bases and J lost 8, with 11 bases in between. The CDR3 sequence is CASRGGDKQYF. DNA of the CDR3: TGTGCCAGCAGGGGGGGGGACAAGCAGTACTTC.

The chain combines TRBV7-8 with TRBJ2-3; 7 nucleotides agree with TRBD2. The junction had 3 bases not matched to a gene; V was cut back by 3 bases and J by 6 bases. The germline V gene has CDR1 SGHVS and CDR2 FQNEAQ. The length of the CDR3 is 13 residues. The CDR3 is CASSFSLADTQYF. The CDR3 bases are TGTGCCAGCAGCTTCTCACTAGCGGATACGCAGTATTTT. The full variable domain, rest sourced from reference TRBV7-8 and TRBJ2-3, is GAGVSQSPRYKVAKRGQDVALRCDPISGHVSLFWYQQALGQGPEFLTYFQNEAQLDKSGLPSDRFFAERPEGSVSTLKIQRTQQEDSAVYLCASSFSLADTQYFGPGTRLTVL.